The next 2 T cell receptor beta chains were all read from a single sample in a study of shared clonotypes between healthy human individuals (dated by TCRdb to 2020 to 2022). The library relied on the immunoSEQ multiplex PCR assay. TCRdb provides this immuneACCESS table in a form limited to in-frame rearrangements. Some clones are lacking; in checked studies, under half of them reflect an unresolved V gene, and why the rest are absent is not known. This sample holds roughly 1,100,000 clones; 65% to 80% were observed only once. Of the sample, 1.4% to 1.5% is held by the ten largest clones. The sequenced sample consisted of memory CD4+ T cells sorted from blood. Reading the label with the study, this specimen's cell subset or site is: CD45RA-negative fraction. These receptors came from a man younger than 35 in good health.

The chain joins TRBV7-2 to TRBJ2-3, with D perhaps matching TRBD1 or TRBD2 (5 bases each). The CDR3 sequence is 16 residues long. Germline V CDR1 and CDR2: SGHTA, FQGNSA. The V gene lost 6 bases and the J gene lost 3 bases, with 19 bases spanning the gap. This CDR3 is CASSPLRGARTDTQYF. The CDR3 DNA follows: TGTGCCAGCAGTCCCCTTAGGGGAGCTAGGACAGATACGCAGTATTTT.

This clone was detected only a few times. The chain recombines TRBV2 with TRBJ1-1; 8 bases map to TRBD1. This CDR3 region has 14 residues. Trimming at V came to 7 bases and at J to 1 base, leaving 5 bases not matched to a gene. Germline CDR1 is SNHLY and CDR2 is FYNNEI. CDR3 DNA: TGTGCCAGCACACCAGACAGGGGGAACACTGAAGCTTTCTTT. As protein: CASTPDRGNTEAFF.